Listed here are 18 T cell receptor beta chains from one sample, sequenced in a study of blood T cell repertoires in COVID-19. The assay was immunoSEQ multiplex PCR, and TCRdb's table has in-frame clones only and misses some. The sample yields around 250,000 clones, approximately 85% seen once. Sequencing was performed on PBMCs or T cells enriched from blood (not recorded which). The source is a woman aged 50 to 65 who had recovered from COVID-19.

The chain recombines TRBV6-2 or TRBV6-3 with TRBJ2-2; tentative D call: TRBD1 (5 bases). CDR1 and CDR2 from the germline V gene are MNHEY and SVGEGT. The CDR3 is 13 amino acids. Deletions cut 5 bases from V and 4 bases from J, with 8 bases between. CDR3 coding DNA: TGTGCCAGCAGTGCCCAGGGCACCGGGGAGCTGTTTTTT. This gives the protein CASSAQGTGELFF.

The V and J genes are TRBV28 and TRBJ1-1, with D perhaps matching TRBD1 (6 bases). The germline V and J ends were trimmed by 3 bases and 5 bases, with 13 bases remaining between them. The germline CDR1 and CDR2 sequences are MDHEN and SYDVKM. The CDR3 totals 14 residues. CDR3 amino acids: CASSLSGEGTEAFF. The CDR3 coding sequence is TGTGCCAGCAGTTTGTCAGGGGAGGGGACTGAAGCTTTCTTT.

V usage is TRBV19 and J usage is TRBJ2-7, with 8 positions matching TRBD1. Germline CDR1 reads LNHDA; CDR2 reads SQIVND (reference sequence). There are 14 residues in the CDR3. V lost 3 bases, J lost 3 bases, and 4 bases stayed unmatched. Here the CDR3 reads CASSMGRGLYEQYF. In DNA form, the CDR3 reads TGTGCCAGTAGTATGGGCAGGGGGCTCTACGAGCAGTACTTC.

This clone was observed many times. The rearrangement uses TRBV19 and TRBJ1-5; 7 bases map to TRBD1. Trimming at V came to 3 bases and at J to 5 bases, leaving 7 bases not matched to a gene. Germline V lookup: CDR1 LNHDA, CDR2 SQIVND (reference sequence). The CDR3 sequence is 15 residues long. DNA of the CDR3: TGTGCCAGTAGTATTTTGGCAGGGGGACATCAGCCCCAGCATTTT. Translation gives CASSILAGGHQPQHF. Full variable domain (outside the CDR3, taken from reference TRBV19 and TRBJ1-5): DGGITQSPKYLFRKEGQNVTLSCEQNLNHDAMYWYRQDPGQGLRLIYYSQIVNDFQKGDIAEGYSVSREKKESFPLTVTSAQKNPTAFYLCASSILAGGHQPQHFGDGTRLSIL.

The chain employs TRBV28 and TRBJ1-4, with D possibly TRBD1 on 5 matching bases. Germline V gene data show CDR1 as MDHEN and CDR2 as SYDVKM. CDR3 length: 15 amino acids. The V gene lost 4 bases and the J gene lost 8 bases, with 17 bases spanning the gap. The CDR3 bases are TGTGCCAGCAGTTCGCCGACAGCAGGTTACGAAAAACTGTTTTTT. It yields the protein CASSSPTAGYEKLFF.

V gene TRBV6-1 combines with J gene TRBJ1-2; D uncertain. Germline CDR1 reads MNHNS; CDR2 reads SASEGT. The V end was cut by 1 base, the J end by 4 bases, with 7 bases between. The CDR3 runs 13 residues. The CDR3 protein is CASSEGAGYGYTF. In DNA, the CDR3 is TGTGCCAGCAGTGAAGGAGCAGGCTATGGCTACACCTTC.

The chain combines TRBV7-9 with TRBJ1-2; the D is unclear. The germline gives CDR1 SEHNR, CDR2 FQNEAQ (reference sequence). V was clipped by 1 base and J by 3 bases, with 9 bases between them. The CDR3 spans 14 residues. The chain's CDR3 is CASSLGLGDYGYTF. The DNA of the CDR3 is TGTGCCAGCAGCTTAGGTCTCGGGGACTATGGCTACACCTTC. The entire variable domain, with the rest obtained from reference TRBV7-9 and TRBJ1-2, is as follows: DTGVSQNPRHKITKRGQNVTFRCDPISEHNRLYWYRQTLGQGPEFLTYFQNEAQLEKSRLLSDRFSAERPKGSFSTLEIQRTEQGDSAMYLCASSLGLGDYGYTFGSGTRLTVV.

This chain connects TRBV9 to TRBJ2-7; no definite D call. The CDR3 is made up of 14 amino acids. Germline V CDR1 and CDR2: SGDLS, YYNGEE. V lost 4 bases, J lost 4 bases, and 15 bases lay in between. As DNA, the CDR3 is TGTGCCAGCAGCAGCTATCTATCCTCGTACGAGCAGTACTTC. It specifies CASSSYLSSYEQYF.

CDR3 bases: TGCGCCAGCAGCCAAGCAGGGGGCAGCTATCATGAGCAGTTCTTC. It translates to CASSQAGGSYHEQFF. This chain uses TRBV4-3 with TRBJ2-1, with 8 bases lining up with TRBD1. The CDR3 covers 15 residues. CDR1 and CDR2 (germline): LGHNA, YSLEER. The V segment lost 1 base and the J segment 8 bases; nucleotides outside the gene matches: 7.

The rearrangement joins TRBV19 to TRBJ2-7; possibly TRBD1 for D (6 bases). Trimming removed 5 bases at V and 3 bases at J, with 17 bases between. The germline V gene has CDR1 LNHDA and CDR2 SQIVND (reference sequence). This CDR3 spans 15 amino acids. CDR3 DNA: TGTGCCAGTAGTCCAACTTCCGGGACAAGCTACGAGCAGTACTTC. Translating it yields CASSPTSGTSYEQYF.

This chain joins TRBV3-1 (or the pseudogene TRBV3-2) and TRBJ2-1; D unresolved. The V end was cut by 0 bases, the J end by 8 bases, with 11 bases between. In germline, CDR1 is LGHDT, CDR2 YNNKEL (reference sequence). The CDR3 is 14 residues long. The CDR3 loop is CASSQDLVPDEQFF. CDR3 DNA sequence: TGTGCCAGCAGCCAAGACCTCGTGCCGGATGAGCAGTTCTTC.

The chain employs TRBV4-3 and TRBJ1-2, with D unresolved. V gave up 0 bases and J gave up 6 bases, with 14 bases separating them. Germline CDR1 and CDR2: LGHNA and YSLEER. This CDR3 spans 15 amino acids. CDR3: CASSQDRAGWDGYTF. CDR3 nucleotide sequence: TGCGCCAGCAGCCAAGATCGGGCGGGTTGGGATGGCTACACCTTC.

The table lists this clone with a count of one. This chain joins TRBV6-2 or TRBV6-3 and TRBJ2-7; a weak D match, TRBD1 (5 bases). V shed 5 bases and J shed 1 base, with 21 bases lying between them. Germline loops: CDR1 MNHEY, CDR2 SVGEGT. The CDR3 loop spans 17 amino acids. The DNA of the CDR3 is TGTGCCAGCAGTGGACAACATCCCGGACGGAGTTCCTACGAGCAGTACTTC. It translates to CASSGQHPGRSSYEQYF.

V usage is TRBV5-1 and J usage is TRBJ2-1, with D perhaps TRBD2 (6 bases). CDR3 length equals 14 residues. CDR1 and CDR2 (germline): SGHRS, YFSETQ. Deletions cut 7 bases from V and 0 bases from J, with 11 bases between. This chain's CDR3 is CASSLGGSYNEQFF. DNA of the CDR3: TGCGCCAGCTCCCTCGGGGGCTCCTACAATGAGCAGTTCTTC. The entire variable domain, with the rest obtained from reference TRBV5-1 and TRBJ2-1, is as follows: KAGVTQTPRYLIKTRGQQVTLSCSPISGHRSVSWYQQTPGQGLQFLFEYFSETQRNKGNFPGRFSGRQFSNSRSEMNVSTLELGDSALYLCASSLGGSYNEQFFGPGTRLTVL.

The chain combines TRBV9 with TRBJ2-2, with TRBD1 as a possible D gene (6 bases). Trimming stripped 0 bases from V and 0 bases from J, with 6 bases between. Germline V lookup: CDR1 SGDLS, CDR2 YYNGEE. This CDR3 contains 15 residues. The CDR3 loop is CASSVEGANTGELFF. In nucleotides, the CDR3 is TGTGCCAGCAGCGTAGAGGGGGCGAACACCGGGGAGCTGTTTTTT.

This clone was observed a handful of times. The V call is TRBV7-6, the J call TRBJ2-1; the match to TRBD2 covers 9 bases. Germline V lookup: CDR1 SGHVS, CDR2 FNYEAQ. This CDR3 spans 17 amino acids. V lost 5 bases and J lost 4; bases outside the gene matches: 12. The CDR3 here is CASSPKSTREGYNEQFF. The CDR3 bases are TGTGCCAGCAGCCCCAAGTCGACGCGGGAGGGTTACAATGAGCAGTTCTTC. The variable domain in full, with the rest retrieved from reference TRBV7-6 and TRBJ2-1, is GAGVSQSPRYKVTKRGQDVALRCDPISGHVSLYWYRQALGQGPEFLTYFNYEAQQDKSGLPNDRFSAERPEGSISTLTIQRTEQRDSAMYRCASSPKSTREGYNEQFFGPGTRLTVL.

This clone appeared once. The chain recombines TRBV30 with TRBJ2-7; 7 bases map to TRBD2. Losses at the gene ends were 2 bases for V and 2 bases for J; bases not matched to a gene: 9. The length of the CDR3 is 15 residues. CDR1 is GTSNPN and CDR2 is SVGIG in the germline V gene (reference sequence). The CDR3 DNA reads TGTGCCTGGAGTCGGGGCGGGGGTCTTACCTACGAGCAGTACTTC. Translated, it gives CAWSRGGGLTYEQYF.

The gene calls are TRBV7-9 and TRBJ2-5, with D uncertain. With 2 bases removed from V and 1 base from J, the gap between germline ends came to 8 bases. This CDR3 is 14 amino acids long. Germline V gene lookup returns CDR1 SEHNR and CDR2 FQNEAQ (reference sequence). The CDR3 bases are TGTGCCAGCAGCTTAACAGTCCTCCAAGAGACCCAGTACTTC. Protein sequence: CASSLTVLQETQYF.